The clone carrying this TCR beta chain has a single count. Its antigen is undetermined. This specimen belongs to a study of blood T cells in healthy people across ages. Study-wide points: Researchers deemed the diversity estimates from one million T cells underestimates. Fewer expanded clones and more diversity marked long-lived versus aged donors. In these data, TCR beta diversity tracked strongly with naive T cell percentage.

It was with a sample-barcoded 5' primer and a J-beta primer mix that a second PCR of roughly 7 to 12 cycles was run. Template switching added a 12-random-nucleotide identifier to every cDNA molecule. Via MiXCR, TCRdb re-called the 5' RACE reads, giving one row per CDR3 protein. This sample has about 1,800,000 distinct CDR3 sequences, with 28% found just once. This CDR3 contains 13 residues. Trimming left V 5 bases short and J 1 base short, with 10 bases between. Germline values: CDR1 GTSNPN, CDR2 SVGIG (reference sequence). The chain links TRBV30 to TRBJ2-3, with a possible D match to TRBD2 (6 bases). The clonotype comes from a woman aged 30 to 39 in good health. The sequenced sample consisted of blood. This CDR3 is CAWAEGRTDTQYF. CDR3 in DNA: TGTGCCTGGGCGGAGGGGCGCACAGATACGCAGTATTTT.